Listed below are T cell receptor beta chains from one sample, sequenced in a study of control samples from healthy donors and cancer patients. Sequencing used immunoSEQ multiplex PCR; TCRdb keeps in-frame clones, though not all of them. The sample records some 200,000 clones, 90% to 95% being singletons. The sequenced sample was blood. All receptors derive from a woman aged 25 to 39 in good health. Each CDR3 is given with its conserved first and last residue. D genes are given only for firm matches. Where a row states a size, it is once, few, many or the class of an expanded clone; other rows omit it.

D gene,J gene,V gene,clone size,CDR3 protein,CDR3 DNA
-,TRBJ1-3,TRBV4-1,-,CASSQGEGSGNTIYF,TGCGCCAGCAGCCAGGGGGAGGGTTCTGGAAACACCATATATTTT
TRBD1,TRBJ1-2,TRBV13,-,CASSSGQGATGYTF,TGTGCCAGCAGCTCAGGACAGGGGGCAACTGGCTACACCTTC
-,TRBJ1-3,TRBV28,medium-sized,CASRQRGNTIYF,TGTGCCAGCAGGCAGCGTGGAAACACCATATATTTT
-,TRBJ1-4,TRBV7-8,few,CASSLGGNEKLFF,TGTGCCAGCAGCTTAGGGGGCAATGAAAAACTGTTTTTT
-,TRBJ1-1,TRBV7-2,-,CASSIRGAGTEAFF,TGTGCCAGCAGCATCCGAGGGGCTGGCACTGAAGCTTTCTTT
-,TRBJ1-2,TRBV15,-,CATSRDRGGLGYTF,TGTGCCACCAGCAGAGATCGTGGGGGGCTTGGCTACACCTTC
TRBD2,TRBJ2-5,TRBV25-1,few,CASSVRGGETQYF,TGTGCCAGCAGTGTCCGGGGAGGGGAGACCCAGTACTTC
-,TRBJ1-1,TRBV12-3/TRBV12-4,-,CASSPPPNTEAFF,TGTGCCAGCAGCCCCCCGCCGAACACTGAAGCTTTCTTT
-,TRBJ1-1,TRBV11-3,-,CASSLPTGNTEAFF,TGTGCCAGCAGCTTGCCTACAGGGAACACTGAAGCTTTCTTT
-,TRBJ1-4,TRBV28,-,CASSLGSTNEKLFF,TGTGCCAGCAGTTTGGGGTCGACTAATGAAAAACTGTTTTTT
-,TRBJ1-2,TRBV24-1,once,CATSDSRDSPNYGYTF,TGTGCCACCAGTGATTCTCGAGACAGTCCTAACTATGGCTACACCTTC
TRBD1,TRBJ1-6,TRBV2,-,CASRDRGRSPLHF,TGTGCCAGCAGGGACAGGGGGCGTTCACCCCTCCACTTT